In its sample, the clone carrying this TCR beta chain was seen once. The antigen is not known. This CDR3 spans 16 amino acids. Germline V lookup: CDR1 SEHNR, CDR2 FQNEAQ (reference sequence). Unmatched junction bases numbered 18, after V lost 7 bases and J lost 9 bases. The data were obtained in a study of shared clonotypes between healthy human individuals. The assay was run at deep level. Here immunoSEQ multiplex PCR was the method, and the copy in TCRdb shows in-frame clones only, minus some. The sample consists of under 1,900,000 clones, 98% to 99% of them appearing once. Overall study findings and caveats: Sampling was confined to blood; repertoires within tissues likely differ. Generation probabilities were higher for clonotypes shared across all four sorted-subset donors than for unshared ones. How much donors shared clonotypes was expected to be affected by sequencing depth.

The source is a man younger than 40 in good health. J is TRBJ2-7 and V is TRBV7-9, with 10 bases fitting TRBD1. Sequences were obtained from naive CD4+ T cells sorted from blood. The subset here: CD45RA+ positively selected. As DNA, the CDR3 is TGTGCCAGCAATATGGGGACAGGGGACCCGACGGATCTGCAGTACTTC. Its translation is CASNMGTGDPTDLQYF.